Presented here are 3 T cell receptor beta chains from one specimen sequenced in a study of cytomegalovirus exposure and HLA in healthy donors (dated by TCRdb to 2016 to 2017). Library preparation was by the immunoSEQ multiplex PCR assay. The multiplex PCR relied on a mix of 60 forward primers for TCR Vbeta segments and 13 reverse primers for TCR Jbeta segments. Sourced from immuneACCESS, this table was stored by TCRdb with only in-frame sequences that have V and J called. A share of the clones is absent; for the studies checked, an unresolved V gene accounts for under half, and the remainder has no known explanation. The table for this sample lists roughly 180,000 clones; approximately 79% of them were counted only once. The ten largest clones add up to over 13% of the sample. Sequencing used PBMCs. Receptor source: a man in his fifties or sixties in good health and CMV-seropositive.

This clone was counted between two and nine times. V and J are TRBV28 and TRBJ2-3; 9 positions match TRBD2. CDR1 is MDHEN, CDR2 SYDVKM, per germline. The V and J ends lost 6 bases and 5 bases, in that order; junction bases with no gene match: 15. CDR3 length: 17 residues. CDR3 coding DNA: TGTGCCAGCAGGACGCTTTCTGGCGGGGGGGCGAGAGATACGCAGTATTTT. Residues: CASRTLSGGGARDTQYF. Based on the CDR3 plus reference TRBV28 and TRBJ2-3, the full variable domain is DVKVTQSSRYLVKRTGEKVFLECVQDMDHENMFWYRQDPGLGLRLIYFSYDVKMKEKGDIPEGYSVSREKKERFSLILESASTNQTSMYLCASRTLSGGGARDTQYFGPGTRLTVL.

This sequence joins TRBV7-2 and TRBJ2-3, with D possibly matching TRBD1 (6 bases). Deletions cut 2 bases from V and 1 base from J, with 16 bases between. The CDR3 totals 17 residues. Per germline, CDR1 SGHTA and CDR2 FQGNSA. The CDR3 nucleotides are TGTGCCAGCAGCTTAACTCCGGGTGGGGGCGGCACAGATACGCAGTATTTT. Translating gives CASSLTPGGGGTDTQYF. The whole variable domain, remainder taken from reference TRBV7-2 and TRBJ2-3, is GAGVSQSPSNKVTEKGKDVELRCDPISGHTALYWYRQSLGQGLEFLIYFQGNSAPDKSGLPSDRFSAERTGGSVSTLTIQRTQQEDSAVYLCASSLTPGGGGTDTQYFGPGTRLTVL.

This clone came up a few times. The V call is TRBV6-1, the J call TRBJ1-2, with a weak D call TRBD1 (5 bases). Trimming removed 0 bases from V and 7 bases from J, with 15 bases in between. This CDR3 has 15 amino acids. CDR1 and CDR2 from the germline V gene are MNHNS and SASEGT. The CDR3 sequence: CASSEAPTVGRGYTF. The CDR3, as DNA: TGTGCCAGCAGTGAAGCCCCGACAGTCGGACGTGGCTACACCTTC.